This TCR beta chain is from a study of cytomegalovirus exposure and HLA in healthy donors. General study points: In a later analysis, most CMV-associated TCR beta chains appeared HLA-restricted. Excluded were some V segments that proved indistinguishable, including TRBV6-2 and TRBV6-3.

This PCR relied on a set of 60 Vbeta primers and 13 Jbeta primers. Only in-frame clones appear in the TCRdb table, and some are missing; sequencing was by immunoSEQ multiplex PCR. The data contain about 150,000 clones, approximately 60% of them seen just once; the ten biggest clones take up 2% to 3%. Germline V lookup: CDR1 SNHLY, CDR2 FYNNEI. V dropped 7 bases and J dropped 0; count of bases not matched to a gene: 1. The CDR3 covers 14 residues. In regard to this clone: The antigen is undetermined.

Among the donors, all were healthy bone marrow donors. The specimen sequenced was PBMCs. This TCR was recovered from a woman aged 40 to 50 in good health and CMV-seronegative. V gene TRBV2 combines with J gene TRBJ2-1; 9 nucleotides agree with TRBD2. Here the CDR3 reads CASIAGVSYNEQFF. As DNA, the CDR3 is TGTGCCAGCATAGCGGGGGTCTCCTACAATGAGCAGTTCTTC.